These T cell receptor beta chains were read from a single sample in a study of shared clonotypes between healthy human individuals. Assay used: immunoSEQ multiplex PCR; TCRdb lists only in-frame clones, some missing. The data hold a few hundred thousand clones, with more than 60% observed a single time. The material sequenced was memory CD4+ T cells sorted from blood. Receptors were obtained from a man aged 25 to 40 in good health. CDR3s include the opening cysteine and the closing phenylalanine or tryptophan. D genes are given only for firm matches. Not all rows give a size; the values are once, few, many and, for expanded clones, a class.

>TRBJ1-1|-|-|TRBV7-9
CASSLTWNTEAFF
TGTGCCAGCAGCTTGACATGGAACACTGAAGCTTTCTTT
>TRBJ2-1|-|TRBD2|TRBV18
CASSPGLYNEQFF
TGTGCCAGCTCACCGGGACTATACAATGAGCAGTTCTTC
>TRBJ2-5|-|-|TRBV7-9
CASSLVAGLGETQYF
TGTGCCAGCAGCTTAGTGGCAGGTCTTGGAGAGACCCAGTACTTC
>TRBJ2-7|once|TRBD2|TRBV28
CASNPAGGDEQYF
TGTGCCAGCAACCCAGCGGGAGGGGACGAGCAGTACTTC
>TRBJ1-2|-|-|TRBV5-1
CASSVAGISRSYGYTF
TGCGCCAGCAGCGTGGCAGGGATATCCAGGAGCTATGGCTACACCTTC
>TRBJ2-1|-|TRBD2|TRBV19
CASRSVSSGYNEQFF
TGTGCCAGTAGGTCCGTGTCTAGCGGCTACAATGAGCAGTTCTTC
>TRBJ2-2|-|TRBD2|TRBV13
CASRTSGITGELFF
TGTGCCAGCAGAACTAGCGGGATCACCGGGGAGCTGTTTTTT
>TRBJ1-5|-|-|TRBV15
CATSRAGVSQPQHF
TGTGCCACCAGCAGAGCGGGGGTCTCTCAGCCCCAGCATTTT
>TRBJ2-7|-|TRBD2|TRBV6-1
CASGGRSYEQYF
TGTGCCTCGGGGGGACGTTCCTACGAGCAGTACTTC
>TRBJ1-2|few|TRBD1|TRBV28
CASSLGKRRQGAQGYTF
TGTGCCAGCAGTCTGGGGAAAAGAAGACAGGGGGCGCAGGGCTACACCTTC
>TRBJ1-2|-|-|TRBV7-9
CASSASLGSSYGYTF
TGTGCCAGCAGCGCAAGTCTCGGAAGCTCCTATGGCTACACCTTC
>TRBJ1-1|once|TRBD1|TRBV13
CASSPRQGANTEAFF
TGTGCCAGCAGCCCTCGGCAGGGGGCGAACACTGAAGCTTTCTTT
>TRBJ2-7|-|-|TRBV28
CASSLPSYEQYF
TGTGCCAGCAGTTTACCGAGCTACGAGCAGTACTTC
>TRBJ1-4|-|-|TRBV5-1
CASSPLGTNEKLFF
TGCGCCAGCAGCCCCCTGGGAACTAATGAAAAACTGTTTTTT
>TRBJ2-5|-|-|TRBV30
CALGTDSRTQYF
TGTGCCTTAGGGACCGACTCTAGGACCCAGTACTTC
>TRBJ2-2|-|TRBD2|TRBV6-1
CAIDKREVNTGELFF
TGTGCCATCGACAAGCGGGAGGTAAACACCGGGGAGCTGTTTTTT
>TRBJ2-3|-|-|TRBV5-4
CASSLSGTGADTQYF
TGTGCCAGCAGCTTGAGCGGAACGGGAGCAGATACGCAGTATTTT